The 31 T cell receptor beta chains presented below share a single source sample, sequenced in a study of graft-versus-host responses after intestinal transplantation. The assay was immunoSEQ multiplex PCR, and TCRdb's table has in-frame clones only and misses some. Counted here are 40,000 to 45,000 clones, 91% occurring once; the ten biggest clones make up less than 3%. The sequencing here drew on PBMCs, taken around 320 days after intestinal transplant. The receptor source for this set is a human patient who received an intestinal transplant, so some T cells may come from the graft donor.

The chain joins TRBV6-6 to TRBJ2-7, with 8 bases aligning to TRBD2. The V segment lost 8 bases and the J segment 7 bases; nucleotides outside the gene matches: 10. Germline V gene data show CDR1 as MNHNY and CDR2 as SVGAGI (reference sequence). The CDR3 contains 13 residues. This chain's CDR3 is CASLPAGEGEQYF. In DNA, the CDR3 is TGTGCCAGCCTACCAGCGGGAGAAGGTGAGCAGTACTTC.

This clone was observed a few times. V gene TRBV6-1 combines with J gene TRBJ2-5, with 9 bases that match TRBD1. V dropped 10 bases and J dropped 4; count of bases not matched to a gene: 7. The V gene's germline CDR1 is MNHNS and CDR2 SASEGT. The CDR3 covers 13 residues. The CDR3: CATWGTGLETQYF. As DNA, the CDR3 is TGTGCCACTTGGGGGACAGGGTTAGAGACCCAGTACTTC.

This sequence joins TRBV2 and TRBJ1-2; D might be TRBD1 (6 bases). The V end lost 4 bases, the J end lost 1 base, and 10 bases lay between the germline ends. This CDR3 contains 14 residues. The germline gives CDR1 SNHLY, CDR2 FYNNEI. The CDR3 sequence is CASSGQGLNYGYTF. The CDR3 region has the DNA TGTGCCAGCAGTGGGCAGGGGCTTAACTATGGCTACACCTTC.

The V and J genes are TRBV6-5 and TRBJ1-2; a possible D gene is TRBD1 (6 bases). V was pared by 6 bases and J by 3 bases, with 17 bases between. Per germline, CDR1 MNHEY and CDR2 SVGAGI. The length of the CDR3 is 15 residues. The chain's CDR3 is CASRGTGAGYYGYTF. DNA of the CDR3: TGTGCCAGCAGAGGTACGGGGGCAGGCTACTATGGCTACACCTTC.

The chain carries TRBV5-1 and TRBJ2-7, with D maybe TRBD1 (6 bases). CDR1 is SGHRS, CDR2 YFSETQ, per germline. Deletions cut 2 bases from V and 6 bases from J, with 12 bases between. CDR3 size: 13 residues. CDR3 residues: CASSFIQGSEQYF. In DNA, the CDR3 is TGCGCCAGCAGCTTCATACAGGGAAGCGAGCAGTACTTC.

V is TRBV5-1 and J is TRBJ2-3; perhaps TRBD2 as D (5 bases). The CDR3 has 15 residues. V was pared by 1 base and J by 0 bases, with 9 bases between. CDR1 and CDR2 from the germline V gene are SGHRS and YFSETQ. This CDR3 is CASSLREPSTDTQYF. The DNA of the CDR3 is TGCGCCAGCAGCTTGAGGGAGCCTAGCACAGATACGCAGTATTTT.

The chain uses TRBV28 and TRBJ2-1; 12 bases fit TRBD2. The CDR3 has 15 amino acids. V was pared by 3 bases and J by 6 bases, with 3 bases of the junction left unmatched. Germline CDR1 MDHEN, CDR2 SYDVKM. CDR3 in DNA: TGTGCCAGCAGTTTCGCTAGCGGGAGGGCCAATGAGCAGTTCTTC. Protein: CASSFASGRANEQFF.

In its sample, this clone was seen a few times. The CDR3 DNA sequence: TGTGCCAGCAGTTCAGCTCTAGCGGGAGGGGCATACAATGAGCAGTTCTTC. Amino acids: CASSSALAGGAYNEQFF. The chain links TRBV27 to TRBJ2-1; TRBD2 matches at 12 bases. There are 17 residues in the CDR3. Germline assignment: CDR1 MNHEY and CDR2 SMNVEV (reference sequence). J lost 4 bases, V lost 4 bases, and 8 bases had no gene match.

The chain couples TRBV18 to TRBJ1-2; the D is unclear. V lost 3 bases and J 5 bases, leaving 10 bases between the germline ends. The CDR3 is 13 residues long. Per germline, CDR1 KGHSH and CDR2 LQKENI. The CDR3 DNA follows: TGTGCCAGCTCACCCGGGGTTGGGTATGGCTACACCTTC. Its protein product is CASSPGVGYGYTF.

The chain is built from TRBV6-6 and TRBJ2-1; TRBD2 aligns across 8 bases. From germline, CDR1 is MNHNY and CDR2 SVGAGI (reference sequence). The CDR3 length is 16 residues. The trim removed 0 bases at V and 7 bases at J, leaving 8 bases unmatched. CDR3 protein: CASSYSRGRSGNEQFF. In DNA, the CDR3 is TGTGCCAGCAGTTACTCGCGCGGGAGGTCTGGGAATGAGCAGTTCTTC.

This chain joins TRBV7-2 and TRBJ2-4, with TRBD1 matching over 11 bases. CDR1 and CDR2 (germline): SGHTA, FQGNSA. The CDR3 is 15 amino acids. Trimming cost V 3 bases and J 9 bases; bases outside gene matches: 7. The CDR3 DNA reads as TGTGCCAGCAGCTTCGGGGGACAGGGGGGAGGCATTCAGTACTTC. Translation: CASSFGGQGGGIQYF.

The chain couples TRBV5-8 to TRBJ2-7; D tentatively reads TRBD1 or TRBD2 (5 bases each). V was clipped by 0 bases and J by 3 bases, with 10 bases between them. This CDR3 spans 14 amino acids. In germline, CDR1 is SGHTS, CDR2 YDEGEE. The CDR3 sequence is CASSLVGGDYEQYF. DNA for the CDR3: TGTGCCAGCAGCTTGGTTGGGGGAGACTACGAGCAGTACTTC.

This sequence joins TRBV7-9 and TRBJ1-4; 9 nucleotides line up with TRBD1. Germline lookup yields CDR1 SEHNR and CDR2 FQNEAQ (reference sequence). The CDR3 is 17 amino acids. Trimming took 4 bases from V and 8 from J; bases not matched to a gene: 14. The CDR3 region is CASSSPGQGSEKEKLFF. The CDR3 nucleotides are TGTGCCAGCAGCTCCCCGGGACAGGGCTCCGAGAAAGAAAAACTGTTTTTT.

V usage is TRBV7-9 and J usage is TRBJ1-2; D not certain. Germline CDR1 is SEHNR and CDR2 is FQNEAQ (reference sequence). V lost 5 bases to trimming and J lost 5 bases, with 12 bases between them. The CDR3 consists of 13 residues. The CDR3 loop is CASSQTERYGYTF. The CDR3 DNA follows: TGTGCCAGCAGCCAGACCGAGCGTTATGGCTACACCTTC. Supplemented by reference TRBV7-9 and TRBJ1-2, the full variable domain reads DTGVSQNPRHKITKRGQNVTFRCDPISEHNRLYWYRQTLGQGPEFLTYFQNEAQLEKSRLLSDRFSAERPKGSFSTLEIQRTEQGDSAMYLCASSQTERYGYTFGSGTRLTVV.

This rearrangement joins TRBV11-2 to TRBJ2-1, with 11 bases fitting TRBD2. CDR1 and CDR2 (germline): SGHAT, FQNNGV. V trimming: 1 base; J trimming: 4 bases; junction bases outside the gene matches: 9. The CDR3 has 18 amino acids. CDR3 sequence: CASSLGLRGLAAYNEQFF. The CDR3 nucleotides read TGTGCCAGCAGCTTAGGGTTGAGGGGACTAGCGGCATACAATGAGCAGTTCTTC.

The rearrangement uses TRBV5-1 and TRBJ2-7, with TRBD1 matching 7 bases. Trimming took 2 bases from V and 4 from J; bases not matched to a gene: 9. This CDR3 region has 15 residues. The V gene's germline CDR1 is SGHRS and CDR2 YFSETQ. The CDR3 protein is CASSFLRGSPYEQYF. The CDR3 DNA sequence: TGCGCCAGCAGCTTTCTCAGGGGGTCCCCTTACGAGCAGTACTTC.

This clone was seen a single time. The chain carries TRBV11-2 and TRBJ1-6, with D possibly being TRBD1 (6 bases). The V end was cut by 1 base, the J end by 7 bases, with 8 bases between. The CDR3 has 14 residues. Germline V gene lookup returns CDR1 SGHAT and CDR2 FQNNGV. CDR3 loop: CASSLAGDNSPLHF. Written as DNA, the CDR3 is TGTGCCAGCAGCTTAGCAGGGGACAATTCACCCCTCCACTTT. Supplemented by reference TRBV11-2 and TRBJ1-6, the full variable domain reads EAGVAQSPRYKIIEKRQSVAFWCNPISGHATLYWYQQILGQGPKLLIQFQNNGVVDDSQLPKDRFSAERLKGVDSTLKIQPAKLEDSAVYLCASSLAGDNSPLHFGNGTRLTVT.

This clone occurred once. The chain links TRBV2 to TRBJ2-5; 8 positions match TRBD2. V shed 9 bases and J 2 bases; nucleotides not matched to a gene: 5. The CDR3 contains 13 residues. The germline CDR1 and CDR2 sequences are SNHLY and FYNNEI. CDR3 loop: CARAGGIQETQYF. The CDR3 coding sequence is TGTGCCAGGGCGGGGGGCATTCAAGAGACCCAGTACTTC. The variable domain in full, with the rest retrieved from reference TRBV2 and TRBJ2-5, is EPEVTQTPSHQVTQMGQEVILRCVPISNHLYFYWYRQILGQKVEFLVSFYNNEISEKSEIFDDQFSVERPDGSNFTLKIRSTKLEDSAMYFCARAGGIQETQYFGPGTRLLVL.

This clone was picked up one time. This chain uses TRBV27 with TRBJ1-5; D gene ambiguous. The CDR3 sequence is 12 residues long. V was cut by 5 bases and J by 0 bases, with 2 bases left in between. Germline V CDR1 and CDR2: MNHEY, SMNVEV (reference sequence). The DNA for the CDR3 is TGTGCCAGCAGTCATAGCAATCAGCCCCAGCATTTT. As protein: CASSHSNQPQHF.

The chain recombines TRBV5-3 with TRBJ1-2, with D possibly being TRBD1 (6 bases). TRBV5-3 is flagged as an ORF with uncertain function. This CDR3 is 14 amino acids long. V lost 2 bases, J lost 8 bases, and 16 bases lay in between. The CDR3 region is CARSLTGKEYGYTF. The CDR3 DNA is TGTGCCAGAAGCTTAACAGGGAAGGAATACGGCTACACCTTC.

The gene calls are TRBV10-3 and TRBJ2-7; the match to TRBD1 covers 8 bases. V trimming: 3 bases; J trimming: 0 bases; junction bases outside the gene matches: 1. This CDR3 has 14 residues. Germline V lookup: CDR1 ENHRY, CDR2 SYGVKD. DNA for the CDR3: TGTGCCATCAGTGACAGGGGGCGCTCCTACGAGCAGTACTTC. This sequence encodes CAISDRGRSYEQYF.

The chain employs TRBV4-2 and TRBJ2-7, with TRBD1 matching 8 bases. The germline CDR1 and CDR2 sequences are LGHNA and YNFKEQ. The trim removed 6 bases at V and 3 bases at J, leaving 4 bases unmatched. The CDR3 spans 13 residues. CDR3 nucleotides: TGTGCCAGCAGTCAGACAGGGGTCTACGAGCAGTACTTC. Amino acids: CASSQTGVYEQYF.

The chain recombines TRBV6-5 with TRBJ1-4; D gene uncertain. Trimming shortened V by 5 bases and J by 5 bases, and 12 bases separated the two germline ends. The CDR3 spans 14 residues. Germline V gives CDR1 MNHEY, CDR2 SVGAGI. The chain's CDR3 is CASSRVFSNEKLFF. CDR3 DNA: TGTGCCAGCAGTCGAGTCTTTTCCAATGAAAAACTGTTTTTT.

V usage is TRBV5-1 and J usage is TRBJ2-2; TRBD2 agrees at 7 bases. This CDR3 contains 14 residues. Germline CDR1 reads SGHRS; CDR2 reads YFSETQ. V dropped 2 bases and J dropped 4; count of bases not matched to a gene: 2. The CDR3 DNA sequence: TGCGCCAGCAGCTTCAGCGGGACCACCGGGGAGCTGTTTTTT. This codes for CASSFSGTTGELFF.

J is TRBJ2-3 and V is TRBV28; D gene unclear. In germline, CDR1 is MDHEN, CDR2 SYDVKM. With 6 bases removed from V and 5 bases from J, the gap between germline ends came to 6 bases. CDR3 length: 11 amino acids. CDR3 in amino acids: CASRFLDTQYF. As DNA, the CDR3 is TGTGCCAGCAGATTTTTAGATACGCAGTATTTT.

The chain joins TRBV4-1 to TRBJ2-3; the D is unclear. This CDR3 has 11 residues. The germline gives CDR1 MGHRA, CDR2 YSYEKL. Trimming took off 5 bases at V and 3 bases at J, with 3 bases between the two ends. The CDR3 region has the DNA TGCGCCAGCAGCTCAACAGATACGCAGTATTTT. Residues: CASSSTDTQYF.

CDR3 bases: TGTGCCACCGGGACGGAACGATATGGCTACACCTTC. Its translation is CATGTERYGYTF. The genes are TRBV25-1 and TRBJ1-2; TRBD1 is a possible D gene (5 bases). With 10 bases removed from V and 5 bases from J, the gap between germline ends came to 14 bases. Germline CDR1 reads MGHDK; CDR2 reads SYGVNS. The CDR3 has 12 residues.

The gene calls are TRBV19 and TRBJ2-5, with D perhaps assigned TRBD1 or TRBD2 (6 bases each). With the DNA end fitting TRBJ2-7 better, the J assignment may be wrong. The CDR3 has 13 amino acids. Germline V gene data show CDR1 as LNHDA and CDR2 as SQIVND (reference sequence). CDR3 sequence reads: CASSGGSTYEQYF. Here the CDR3 DNA reads TGTGCCAGTAGCGGGGGCAGTACCTACGAGCAGTACTTC.

The gene calls are TRBV2 and TRBJ2-1; 8 bases fit TRBD1. The CDR3 totals 15 residues. Germline lookup yields CDR1 SNHLY and CDR2 FYNNEI. Unmatched junction bases numbered 9, after V lost 4 bases and J lost 7 bases. The CDR3 reads CASSGQGMDANEQFF. The CDR3 DNA sequence: TGTGCCAGCAGTGGACAGGGGATGGACGCTAATGAGCAGTTCTTC.

The rearrangement links TRBV6-5 to TRBJ2-5; D gene unclear. The DNA end is a closer match to TRBJ2-7, so the J assignment may be wrong. The V gene's germline CDR1 is MNHEY and CDR2 SVGAGI. The CDR3 loop spans 14 amino acids. The CDR3, as DNA: TGTGCCAGCACCCCGAGAAGAACGAGCTACGAGCAGTACTTC. It specifies CASTPRRTSYEQYF.

The chain couples TRBV2 to TRBJ1-2; the D gene is possibly TRBD1 (5 bases). The V and J ends lost 1 base and 4 bases respectively, with 10 bases between them. There are 14 residues in the CDR3. Germline V lookup: CDR1 SNHLY, CDR2 FYNNEI. The CDR3 sequence is CASSEEGASYGYTF. CDR3 DNA: TGTGCCAGCAGTGAAGAAGGGGCGAGCTATGGCTACACCTTC.